This T cell receptor beta chain was identified in a study of tumor-infiltrating lymphocytes in localized non-small cell lung cancer. Here immunoSEQ multiplex PCR was the method, and the copy in TCRdb shows in-frame clones only, minus some. This table holds 9,500 to 15,000 clones, around 86% found once. Germline assignment: CDR1 MNHNY and CDR2 SVGAGI (reference sequence). The CDR3 is 12 residues long. Deletions cut 2 bases from V and 6 bases from J, with 6 bases between. This TCR came from a human donor with non-small cell lung cancer. This rearrangement joins TRBV6-6 to TRBJ2-3; D ambiguous. The source material was lung tumor tissue. CDR3 nucleotides: TGTGCCAGCAGTTACCCCAGGGATACGCAGTATTTT. Translated: CASSYPRDTQYF.